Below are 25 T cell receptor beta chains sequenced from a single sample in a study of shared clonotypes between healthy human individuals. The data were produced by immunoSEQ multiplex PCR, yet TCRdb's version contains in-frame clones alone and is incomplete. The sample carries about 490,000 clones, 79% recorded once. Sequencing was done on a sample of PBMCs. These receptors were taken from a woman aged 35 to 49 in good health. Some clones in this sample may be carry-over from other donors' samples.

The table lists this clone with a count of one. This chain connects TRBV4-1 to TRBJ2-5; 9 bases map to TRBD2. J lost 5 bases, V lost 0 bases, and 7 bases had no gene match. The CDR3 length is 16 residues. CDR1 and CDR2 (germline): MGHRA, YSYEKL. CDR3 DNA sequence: TGCGCCAGCAGCCAAGAGGAAAGCGGGAGGTGGGAGACCCAGTACTTC. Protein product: CASSQEESGRWETQYF.

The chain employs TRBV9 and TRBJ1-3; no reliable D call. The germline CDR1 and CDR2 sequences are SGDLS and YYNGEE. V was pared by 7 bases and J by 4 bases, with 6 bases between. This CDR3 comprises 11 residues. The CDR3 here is CASSRGNTIYF. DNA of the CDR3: TGTGCCAGCTCCAGGGGAAACACCATATATTTT.

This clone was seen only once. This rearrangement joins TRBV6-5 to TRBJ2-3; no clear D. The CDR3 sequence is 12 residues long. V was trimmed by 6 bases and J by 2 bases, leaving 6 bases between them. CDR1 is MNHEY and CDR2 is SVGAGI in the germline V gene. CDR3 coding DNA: TGTGCCAGCAGCCAGACCACAGATACGCAGTATTTT. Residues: CASSQTTDTQYF.

The CDR3 here is CASSRSDRGNTGELFF. CDR3 sequence (DNA): TGCGCCAGCAGTCGATCGGACAGGGGGAACACCGGGGAGCTGTTTTTT. The V call is TRBV10-2, the J call TRBJ2-2; 9 nucleotides match TRBD1. The CDR3 extends over 16 amino acids. V lost 5 bases and J lost 1; bases outside the gene matches: 5. Germline lookup yields CDR1 WSHSY and CDR2 SAAADI.

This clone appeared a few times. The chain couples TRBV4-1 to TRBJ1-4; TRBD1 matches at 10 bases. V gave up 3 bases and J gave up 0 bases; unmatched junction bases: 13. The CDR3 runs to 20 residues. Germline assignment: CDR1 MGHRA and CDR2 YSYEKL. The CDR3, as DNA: TGCGCCAGCAGCCAGACCAGAAGACAGGGGGCCTTTTCAACTAATGAAAAACTGTTTTTT. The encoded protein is CASSQTRRQGAFSTNEKLFF.

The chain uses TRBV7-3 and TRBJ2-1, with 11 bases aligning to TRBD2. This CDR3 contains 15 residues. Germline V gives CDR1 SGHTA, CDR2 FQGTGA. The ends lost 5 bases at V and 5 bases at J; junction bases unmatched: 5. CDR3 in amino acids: CASSPRLAGNNEQFF. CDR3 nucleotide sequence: TGTGCCAGCAGCCCAAGACTAGCGGGGAACAATGAGCAGTTCTTC. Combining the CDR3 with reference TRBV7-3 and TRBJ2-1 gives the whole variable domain GAGVSQTPSNKVTEKGKYVELRCDPISGHTALYWYRQSLGQGPEFLIYFQGTGAADDSGLPNDRFFAVRPEGSVSTLKIQRTERGDSAVYLCASSPRLAGNNEQFFGPGTRLTVL.

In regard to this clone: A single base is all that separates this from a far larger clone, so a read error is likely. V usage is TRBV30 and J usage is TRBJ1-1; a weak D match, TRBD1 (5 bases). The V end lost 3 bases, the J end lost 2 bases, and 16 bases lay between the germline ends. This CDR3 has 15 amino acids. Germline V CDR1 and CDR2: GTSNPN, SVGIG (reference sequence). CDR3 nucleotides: TGTGCCTGGAGCTTACCTTTGGGACCTAACACTGAAGCTTTCTTT. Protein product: CAWSLPLGPNTEAFF. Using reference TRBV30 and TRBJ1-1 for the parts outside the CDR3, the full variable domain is SQTIHQWPATLVQPVGSPLSLECTVEGTSNPNLYWYRQAAGRGLQLLFYSVGIGQISSEVPQNLSASRPQDRQFILSSKKLLLSDSGFYLCAWSLPLGPNTEAFFGQGTRLTVV.

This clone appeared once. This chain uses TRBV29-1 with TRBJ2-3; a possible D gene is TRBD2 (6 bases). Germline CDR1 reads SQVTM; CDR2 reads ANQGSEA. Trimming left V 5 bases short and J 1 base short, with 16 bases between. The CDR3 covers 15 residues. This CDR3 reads CSVNQGGVGTDTQYF. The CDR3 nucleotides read TGCAGCGTTAACCAAGGAGGGGTGGGCACAGATACGCAGTATTTT.

CDR3 protein: CASRGTPREGGRSGANVLTF. CDR3 nucleotide sequence: TGTGCCAGCAGGGGGACCCCGAGGGAGGGAGGCCGCTCTGGGGCCAACGTCCTGACTTTC. The chain is built from TRBV28 and TRBJ2-6; 7 nucleotides line up with TRBD2. Germline V gives CDR1 MDHEN, CDR2 SYDVKM. The CDR3 spans 20 residues. J was trimmed by 0 bases and V by 6 bases; bases with no gene match: 17.

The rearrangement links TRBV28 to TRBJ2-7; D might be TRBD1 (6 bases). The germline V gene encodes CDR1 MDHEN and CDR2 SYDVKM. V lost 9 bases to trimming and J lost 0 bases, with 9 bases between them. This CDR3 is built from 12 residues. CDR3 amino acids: CASTQGSYEQYF. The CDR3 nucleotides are TGTGCCAGTACACAGGGCTCCTACGAGCAGTACTTC.

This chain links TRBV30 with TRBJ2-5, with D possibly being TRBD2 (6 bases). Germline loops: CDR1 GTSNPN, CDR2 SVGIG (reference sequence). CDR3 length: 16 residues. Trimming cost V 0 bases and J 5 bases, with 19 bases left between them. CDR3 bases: TGTGCCTGGAGTGTAAGATGGAGGGCCCGATCCGAGACCCAGTACTTC. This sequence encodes CAWSVRWRARSETQYF.

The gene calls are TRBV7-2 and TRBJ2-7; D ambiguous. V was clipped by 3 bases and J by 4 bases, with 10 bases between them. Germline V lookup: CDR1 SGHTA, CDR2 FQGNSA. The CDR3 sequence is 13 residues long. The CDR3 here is CASSFRGSYEQYF. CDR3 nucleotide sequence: TGTGCCAGCAGCTTCCGTGGATCGTACGAGCAGTACTTC.

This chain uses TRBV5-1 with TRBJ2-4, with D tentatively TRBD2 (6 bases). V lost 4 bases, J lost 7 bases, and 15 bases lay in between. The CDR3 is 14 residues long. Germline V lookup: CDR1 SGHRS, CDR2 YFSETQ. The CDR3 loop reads CASSTSGQRNIQYF. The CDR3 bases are TGCGCCAGCAGCACCAGCGGGCAAAGGAACATTCAGTACTTC.

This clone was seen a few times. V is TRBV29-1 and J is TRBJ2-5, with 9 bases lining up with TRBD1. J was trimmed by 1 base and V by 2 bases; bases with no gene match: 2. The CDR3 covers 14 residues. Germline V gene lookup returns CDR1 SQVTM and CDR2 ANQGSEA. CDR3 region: CSVELGQGQETQYF. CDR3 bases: TGCAGCGTTGAATTGGGACAGGGCCAAGAGACCCAGTACTTC.

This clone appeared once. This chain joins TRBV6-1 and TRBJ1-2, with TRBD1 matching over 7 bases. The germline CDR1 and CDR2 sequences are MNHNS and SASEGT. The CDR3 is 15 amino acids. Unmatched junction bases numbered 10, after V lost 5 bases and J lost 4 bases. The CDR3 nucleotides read TGTGCCAGCAGTAAGACAGGGCAGGAGGGCTATGGCTACACCTTC. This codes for CASSKTGQEGYGYTF.

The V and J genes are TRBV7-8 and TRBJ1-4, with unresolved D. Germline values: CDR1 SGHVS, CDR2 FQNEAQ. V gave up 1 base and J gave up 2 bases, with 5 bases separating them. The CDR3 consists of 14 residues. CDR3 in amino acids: CASSLVSTNEKLFF. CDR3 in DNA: TGTGCCAGCAGCTTAGTTTCCACTAATGAAAAACTGTTTTTT.

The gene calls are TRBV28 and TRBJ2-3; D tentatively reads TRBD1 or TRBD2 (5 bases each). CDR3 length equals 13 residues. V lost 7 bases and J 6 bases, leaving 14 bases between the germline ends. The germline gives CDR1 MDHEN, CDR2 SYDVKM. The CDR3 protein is CASKTAEKDTQYF. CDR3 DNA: TGTGCCAGCAAGACAGCGGAGAAGGATACGCAGTATTTT.

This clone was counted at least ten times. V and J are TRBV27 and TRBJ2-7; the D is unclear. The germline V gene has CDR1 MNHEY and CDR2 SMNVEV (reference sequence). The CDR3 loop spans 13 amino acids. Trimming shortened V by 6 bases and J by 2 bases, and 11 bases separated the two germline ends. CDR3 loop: CASSPGSTYEQYF. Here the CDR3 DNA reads TGTGCCAGCAGCCCGGGCTCCACCTACGAGCAGTACTTC.

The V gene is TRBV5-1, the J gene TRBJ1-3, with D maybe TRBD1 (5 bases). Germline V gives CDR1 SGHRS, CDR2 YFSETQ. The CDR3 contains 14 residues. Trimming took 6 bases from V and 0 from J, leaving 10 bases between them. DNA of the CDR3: TGCGCCAGCATGGACACCAGCTCTGGAAACACCATATATTTT. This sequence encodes CASMDTSSGNTIYF.

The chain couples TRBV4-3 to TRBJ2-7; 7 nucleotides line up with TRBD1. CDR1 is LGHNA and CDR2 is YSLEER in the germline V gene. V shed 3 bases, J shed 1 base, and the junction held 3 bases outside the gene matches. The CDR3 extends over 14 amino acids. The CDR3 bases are TGCGCCAGCAGCCACCTGACAGGGTCCTACGAGCAGTACTTC. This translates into CASSHLTGSYEQYF.

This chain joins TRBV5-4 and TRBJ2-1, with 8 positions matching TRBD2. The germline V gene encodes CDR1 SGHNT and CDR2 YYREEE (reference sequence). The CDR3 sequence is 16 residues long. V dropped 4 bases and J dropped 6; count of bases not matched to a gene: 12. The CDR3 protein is CASSRGGGRGSNEQFF. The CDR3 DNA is TGTGCCAGCAGCCGGGGCGGGGGGCGCGGATCCAATGAGCAGTTCTTC.

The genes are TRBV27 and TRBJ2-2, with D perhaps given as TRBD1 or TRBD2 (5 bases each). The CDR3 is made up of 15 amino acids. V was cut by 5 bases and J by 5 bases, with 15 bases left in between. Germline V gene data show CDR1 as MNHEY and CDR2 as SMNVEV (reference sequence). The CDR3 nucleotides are TGTGCCAGCAGTGCCTCCGGGACCTTTACCGGGGAGCTGTTTTTT. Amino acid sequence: CASSASGTFTGELFF.

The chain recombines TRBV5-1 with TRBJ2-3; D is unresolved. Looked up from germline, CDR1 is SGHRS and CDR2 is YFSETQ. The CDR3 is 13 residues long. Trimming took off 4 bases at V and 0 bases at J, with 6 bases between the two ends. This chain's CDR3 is CASSPPSTDTQYF. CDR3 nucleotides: TGCGCCAGCAGCCCGCCAAGCACAGATACGCAGTATTTT.

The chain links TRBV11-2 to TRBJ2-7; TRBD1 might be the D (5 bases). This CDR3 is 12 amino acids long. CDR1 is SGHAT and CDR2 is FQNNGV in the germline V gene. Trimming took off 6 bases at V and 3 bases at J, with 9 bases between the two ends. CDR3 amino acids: CASRGPVYEQYF. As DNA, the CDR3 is TGTGCCAGCAGGGGGCCAGTCTACGAGCAGTACTTC. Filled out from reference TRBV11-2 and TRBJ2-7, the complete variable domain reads EAGVAQSPRYKIIEKRQSVAFWCNPISGHATLYWYQQILGQGPKLLIQFQNNGVVDDSQLPKDRFSAERLKGVDSTLKIQPAKLEDSAVYLCASRGPVYEQYFGPGTRLTVT.

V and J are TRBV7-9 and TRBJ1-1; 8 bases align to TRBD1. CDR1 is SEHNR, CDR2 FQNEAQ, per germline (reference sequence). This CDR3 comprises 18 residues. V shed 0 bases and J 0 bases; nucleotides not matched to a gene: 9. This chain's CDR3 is CASSLAGQGAAMNTEAFF. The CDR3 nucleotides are TGTGCCAGCAGCTTAGCAGGTCAGGGGGCCGCCATGAACACTGAAGCTTTCTTT.